This T cell receptor (beta chain) was recovered during a study of T cell responses to AZD1222 COVID-19 vaccine. Study-wide points: Only five or six AZD1222 recipients were seropositive at baseline. Spike-specific TCR breadth and depth grew following two AZD1222 doses. Repertoire collection took place solely once the T cell response had peaked. CD4 TCRs linked to vaccination spanned spike, dominating at 160-218 and 743-854.

Only one count was recorded for this clone. Its target is unknown. The V and J ends lost 1 base and 3 bases respectively, with 7 bases between them. The CDR3 loop spans 14 amino acids. CDR1 is SNHLY, CDR2 FYNNEI, per germline. TCRdb keeps only in-frame clones here, not all; method: immunoSEQ multiplex PCR. The data show 150,000 or so clones, approximately 91% seen once. The clonotype originates from an adult who received the AZD1222 COVID-19 vaccine. This chain connects TRBV2 to TRBJ1-5, with D hard to call. This sample comprised peripheral blood, obtained 28 days after the second AZD1222 dose. The CDR3 reads CASSEVSPNQPQHF. The CDR3 DNA reads as TGTGCCAGCAGTGAAGTAAGCCCCAATCAGCCCCAGCATTTT.